The 9 T cell receptor beta chains reported below all come from one sample, sequenced in a study of OX40 agonist ivuxolimab in advanced cancers. Clones were read by immunoSEQ multiplex PCR, and TCRdb kept only the in-frame ones, dropping some. The repertoire includes tens of thousands of clones, about 85% of them detected once, and about 1.3% sits in the top ten. Material: CD4+ or CD8+ T cells sorted from blood, obtained in a trial of the OX40 agonist ivuxolimab. The receptors shown here come from an adult with an advanced solid tumor such as melanoma, head and neck, liver or kidney cancer.

The V call is TRBV30, the J call TRBJ2-7; TRBD2 matches 8 bases. Germline values: CDR1 GTSNPN, CDR2 SVGIG (reference sequence). This CDR3 region has 13 residues. V shed 3 bases, J shed 7 bases, and the junction held 8 bases outside the gene matches. The DNA of the CDR3 is TGTGCCTGGAGCGGCGGGAGGATAGTAGAGCAGTACTTC. Amino acids: CAWSGGRIVEQYF.

The table lists this clone with a few counts. The V gene is TRBV2, the J gene TRBJ1-2; tentatively, D is TRBD1 (5 bases). The V gene lost 10 bases and the J gene lost 4 bases, with 13 bases spanning the gap. Germline CDR1 reads SNHLY; CDR2 reads FYNNEI. This CDR3 has 12 residues. CDR3 in amino acids: CATQGIGYGYTF. CDR3 sequence (DNA): TGTGCCACCCAGGGAATTGGCTATGGCTACACCTTC.

The V call is TRBV30, the J call TRBJ2-3, with D unresolved. Trimming took off 5 bases at V and 3 bases at J, with 6 bases between the two ends. The germline V gene encodes CDR1 GTSNPN and CDR2 SVGIG (reference sequence). The CDR3 sequence is 11 residues long. The CDR3 DNA is TGTGCCTGGGGGCAGACAGATACGCAGTATTTT. It codes for CAWGQTDTQYF. The complete variable domain, with remaining parts taken from reference TRBV30 and TRBJ2-3, reads SQTIHQWPATLVQPVGSPLSLECTVEGTSNPNLYWYRQAAGRGLQLLFYSVGIGQISSEVPQNLSASRPQDRQFILSSKKLLLSDSGFYLCAWGQTDTQYFGPGTRLTVL.

CDR3 sequence: CSVSTSGRGNEQFF. The CDR3 DNA reads as TGCAGCGTTTCGACTAGCGGGAGGGGCAATGAGCAGTTCTTC. V usage is TRBV29-1 and J usage is TRBJ2-1; 14 bases map to TRBD2. J lost 6 bases, V lost 5 bases, and 3 bases had no gene match. CDR1 and CDR2 (germline): SQVTM, ANQGSEA. The CDR3 runs 14 residues.

This clone has a single count. This chain connects TRBV28 to TRBJ2-4; 7 bases agree with TRBD1. This CDR3 is 13 amino acids long. Losses at the gene ends were 5 bases for V and 5 bases for J; bases not matched to a gene: 3. Germline assignment: CDR1 MDHEN and CDR2 SYDVKM. The CDR3: CASSPGTENIQYF. DNA for the CDR3: TGTGCCAGCAGTCCCGGGACAGAAAACATTCAGTACTTC. Variable domain in full (rest from reference TRBV28 and TRBJ2-4): DVKVTQSSRYLVKRTGEKVFLECVQDMDHENMFWYRQDPGLGLRLIYFSYDVKMKEKGDIPEGYSVSREKKERFSLILESASTNQTSMYLCASSPGTENIQYFGAGTRLSVL.

The chain couples TRBV4-1 to TRBJ2-3; 11 bases are shared with TRBD2. The CDR3 is made up of 18 amino acids. With V trimmed by 1 base and J by 7 bases, 13 bases remained unmatched. Germline CDR1 and CDR2: MGHRA and YSYEKL. CDR3 sequence: CASSQGPGLAGGQYTQYF. The CDR3 DNA reads as TGCGCCAGCAGCCAAGGTCCGGGGCTAGCGGGAGGACAATATACGCAGTATTTT.

This clone has only one observation. This rearrangement joins TRBV19 to TRBJ1-5, with D uncertain. The germline CDR1 and CDR2 sequences are LNHDA and SQIVND (reference sequence). V dropped 7 bases and J dropped 4 bases, with 11 bases sitting between them. CDR3 length equals 13 residues. CDR3 in amino acids: CASTPGLNQPQHF. The CDR3 bases are TGTGCCAGTACCCCGGGGTTGAATCAGCCCCAGCATTTT.

The chain couples TRBV9 to TRBJ2-1; 9 positions match TRBD2. Germline lookup yields CDR1 SGDLS and CDR2 YYNGEE. The CDR3 spans 16 residues. Trimming took 0 bases from V and 3 from J; bases not matched to a gene: 4. DNA of the CDR3: TGTGCCAGCAGCGTAGTCATGACTAGCGGCTACAATGAGCAGTTCTTC. Translation gives CASSVVMTSGYNEQFF.

The V and J genes are TRBV5-1 and TRBJ2-7, with 9 nucleotides matching TRBD1. V lost 4 bases and J lost 6; bases outside the gene matches: 11. CDR3 length equals 15 residues. Germline CDR1 reads SGHRS; CDR2 reads YFSETQ. This CDR3 is CASSLAPGTGREQYF. The CDR3 DNA reads TGCGCCAGCAGCCTAGCCCCCGGGACAGGGCGCGAGCAGTACTTC.